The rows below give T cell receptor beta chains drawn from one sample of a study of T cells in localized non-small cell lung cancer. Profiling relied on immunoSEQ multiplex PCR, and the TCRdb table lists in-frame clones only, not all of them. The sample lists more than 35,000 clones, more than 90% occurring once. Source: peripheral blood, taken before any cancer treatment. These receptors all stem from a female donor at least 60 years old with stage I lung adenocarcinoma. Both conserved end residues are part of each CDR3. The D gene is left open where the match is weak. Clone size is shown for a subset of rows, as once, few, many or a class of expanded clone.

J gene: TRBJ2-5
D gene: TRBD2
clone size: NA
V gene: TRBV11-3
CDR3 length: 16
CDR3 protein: CASSTTSGGRQETQYF
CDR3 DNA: TGTGCCAGCAGCACGACTAGCGGGGGGCGTCAAGAGACCCAGTACTTC

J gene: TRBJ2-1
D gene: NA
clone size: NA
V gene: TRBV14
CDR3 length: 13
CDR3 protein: CASSQSLLREQFF
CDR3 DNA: TGTGCCAGCAGCCAATCCCTCCTCCGTGAGCAGTTCTTC

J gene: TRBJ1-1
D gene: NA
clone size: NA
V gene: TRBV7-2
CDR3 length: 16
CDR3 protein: CASSSGLLGVSREAFF
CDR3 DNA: TGTGCCAGCAGCTCTGGGCTTCTCGGGGTCTCGCGTGAAGCTTTCTTT

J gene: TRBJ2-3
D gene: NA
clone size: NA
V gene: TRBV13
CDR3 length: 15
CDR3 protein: CASSLGQDYTDTQYF
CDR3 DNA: TGTGCCAGCAGCTTAGGCCAGGACTACACAGATACGCAGTATTTT

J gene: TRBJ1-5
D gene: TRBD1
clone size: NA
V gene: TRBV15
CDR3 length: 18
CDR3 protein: CATSRDGDGTGENQPQHF
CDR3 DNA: TGTGCCACCAGCAGAGATGGGGACGGGACAGGAGAAAATCAGCCCCAGCATTTT

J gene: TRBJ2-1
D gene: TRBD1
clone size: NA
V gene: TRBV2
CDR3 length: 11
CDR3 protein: CASSSTGWQFF
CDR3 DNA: TGTGCCAGTTCCTCGACAGGGTGGCAGTTCTTC

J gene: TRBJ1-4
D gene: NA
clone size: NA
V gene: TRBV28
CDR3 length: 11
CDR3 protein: CSSATNEKLFF
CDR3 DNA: TGCAGTTCAGCAACTAATGAAAAACTGTTTTTT

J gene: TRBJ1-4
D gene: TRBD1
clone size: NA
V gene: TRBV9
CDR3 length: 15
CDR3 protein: CASNRGQGINEKLFF
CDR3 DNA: TGTGCCAGCAACAGGGGGCAGGGCATTAATGAAAAACTGTTTTTT

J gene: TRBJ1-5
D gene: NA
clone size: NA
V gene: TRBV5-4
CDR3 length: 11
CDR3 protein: CASSPNQPQHF
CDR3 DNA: TGTGCCAGCAGCCCCAATCAGCCCCAGCATTTT

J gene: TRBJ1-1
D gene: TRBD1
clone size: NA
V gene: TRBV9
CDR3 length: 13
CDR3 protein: CASNQGGSTEAFF
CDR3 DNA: TGTGCCAGCAATCAGGGGGGAAGCACTGAAGCTTTCTTT

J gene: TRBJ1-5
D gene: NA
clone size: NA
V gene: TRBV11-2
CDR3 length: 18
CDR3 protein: CASSLGRKSGIANQPQHF
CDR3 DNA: TGTGCCAGCAGCTTGGGCAGAAAGTCCGGGATTGCCAATCAGCCCCAGCATTTT

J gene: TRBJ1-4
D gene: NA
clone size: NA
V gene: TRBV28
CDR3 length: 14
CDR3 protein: CATTTPGRPEKLFF
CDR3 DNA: TGTGCCACCACTACCCCGGGCCGCCCTGAAAAACTGTTTTTT

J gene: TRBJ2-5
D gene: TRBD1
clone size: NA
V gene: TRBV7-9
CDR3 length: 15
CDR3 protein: CASSTGQGSWETQYF
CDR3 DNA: TGTGCCAGCAGCACGGGACAGGGCTCGTGGGAGACCCAGTACTTC

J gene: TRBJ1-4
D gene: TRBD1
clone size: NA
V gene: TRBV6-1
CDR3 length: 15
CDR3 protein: CASRAPGTGNEKLFF
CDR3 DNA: TGTGCCAGCAGGGCCCCCGGGACAGGGAATGAAAAACTGTTTTTT

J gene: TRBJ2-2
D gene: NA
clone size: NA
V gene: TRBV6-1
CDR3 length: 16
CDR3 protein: CASSVNGGRSTGELFF
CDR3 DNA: TGTGCCAGCAGTGTGAATGGGGGTAGGAGCACCGGGGAGCTGTTTTTT

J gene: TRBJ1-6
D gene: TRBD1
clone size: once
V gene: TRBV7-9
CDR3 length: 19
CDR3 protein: CASSHNNRGGLSYNSPLHF
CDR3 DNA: TGTGCCAGCAGCCATAATAATCGAGGGGGCCTTTCCTATAATTCACCCCTCCACTTT

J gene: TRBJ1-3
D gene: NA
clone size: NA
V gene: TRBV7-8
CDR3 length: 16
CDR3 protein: CASSMFRVPSGNTIYF
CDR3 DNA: TGTGCCAGCAGCATGTTCAGGGTTCCTTCGGGAAACACCATATATTTT

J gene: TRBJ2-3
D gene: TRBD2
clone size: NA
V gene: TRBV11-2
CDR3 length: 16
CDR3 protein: CASGGVAGGLTDTQYF
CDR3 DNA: TGTGCCAGCGGAGGGGTGGCGGGGGGCCTCACAGATACGCAGTATTTT

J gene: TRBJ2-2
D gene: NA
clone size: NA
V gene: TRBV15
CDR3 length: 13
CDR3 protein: CATSRDLSGELFF
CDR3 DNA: TGTGCCACCAGCAGAGATTTAAGCGGGGAGCTGTTTTTT

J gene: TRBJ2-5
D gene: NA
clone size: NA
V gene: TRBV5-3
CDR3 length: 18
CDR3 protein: CARSLVCPADKAQETQYF
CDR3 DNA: TGTGCCAGAAGCTTGGTTTGTCCGGCGGATAAGGCCCAAGAGACCCAGTACTTC

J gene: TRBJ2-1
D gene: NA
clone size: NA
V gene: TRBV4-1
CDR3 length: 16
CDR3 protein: CASSQGRTSPYNEQFF
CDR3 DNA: TGCGCCAGCAGCCAAGGTCGGACAAGCCCCTACAATGAGCAGTTCTTC

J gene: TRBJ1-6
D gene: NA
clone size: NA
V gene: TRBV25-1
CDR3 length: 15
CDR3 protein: CASSEFVSPDSPLHF
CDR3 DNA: TGTGCCAGCAGTGAATTCGTGAGCCCCGATTCACCCCTCCACTTT

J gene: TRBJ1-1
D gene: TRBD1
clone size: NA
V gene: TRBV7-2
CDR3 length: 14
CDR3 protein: CASTPGGRVTEAFF
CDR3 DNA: TGTGCCAGCACCCCAGGGGGTAGGGTCACTGAAGCTTTCTTT

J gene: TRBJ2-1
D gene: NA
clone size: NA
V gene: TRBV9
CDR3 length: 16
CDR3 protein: CASSPAPAGPTNEQFF
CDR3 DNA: TGTGCCAGCAGCCCCGCCCCGGCGGGACCTACCAATGAGCAGTTCTTC

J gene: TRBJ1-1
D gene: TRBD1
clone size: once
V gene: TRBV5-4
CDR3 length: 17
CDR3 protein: CASTIPGQSYMNTEAFF
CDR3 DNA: TGTGCCAGCACCATTCCGGGACAGAGTTACATGAACACTGAAGCTTTCTTT

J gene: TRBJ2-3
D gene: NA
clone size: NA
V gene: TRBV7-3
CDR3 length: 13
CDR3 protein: CASSLTREDTQYF
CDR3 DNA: TGTGCCAGCAGCTTAACCAGGGAAGATACGCAGTATTTT

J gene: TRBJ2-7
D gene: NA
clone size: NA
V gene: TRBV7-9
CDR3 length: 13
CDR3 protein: CASSFIEGGEQYF
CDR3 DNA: TGTGCCAGCAGCTTTATCGAAGGGGGCGAGCAGTACTTC

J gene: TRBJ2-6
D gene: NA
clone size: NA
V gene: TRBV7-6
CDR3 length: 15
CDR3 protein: CASSQGASGANVLTF
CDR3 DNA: TGTGCCAGCAGCCAAGGGGCCTCTGGGGCCAACGTCCTGACTTTC

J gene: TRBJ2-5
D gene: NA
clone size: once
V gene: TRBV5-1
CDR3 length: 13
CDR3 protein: CASSFFPQETQYF
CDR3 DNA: TGCGCCAGCAGCTTTTTCCCCCAAGAGACCCAGTACTTC

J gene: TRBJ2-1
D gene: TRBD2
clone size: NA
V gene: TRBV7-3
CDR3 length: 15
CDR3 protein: CASSSSAGVINEQFF
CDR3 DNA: TGTGCCAGCAGCTCCAGCGCGGGGGTGATCAATGAGCAGTTCTTC

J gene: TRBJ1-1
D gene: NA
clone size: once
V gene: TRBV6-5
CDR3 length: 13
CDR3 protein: CASSFRGGAEAFF
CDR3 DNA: TGTGCCAGCAGCTTCCGGGGGGGCGCTGAAGCTTTCTTT

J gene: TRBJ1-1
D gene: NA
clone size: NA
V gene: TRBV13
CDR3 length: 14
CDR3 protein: CASNFGGTDHEAFF
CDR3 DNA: TGTGCCAGCAACTTCGGGGGGACGGACCATGAAGCTTTCTTT

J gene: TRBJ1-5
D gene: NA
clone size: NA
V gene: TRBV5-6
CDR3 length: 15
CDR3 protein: CASSLAKTWDQPQHF
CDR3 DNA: TGTGCCAGCAGCTTGGCCAAGACATGGGATCAGCCCCAGCATTTT

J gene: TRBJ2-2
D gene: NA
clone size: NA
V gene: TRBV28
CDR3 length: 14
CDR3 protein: CASTSGGYTGELFF
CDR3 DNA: NA

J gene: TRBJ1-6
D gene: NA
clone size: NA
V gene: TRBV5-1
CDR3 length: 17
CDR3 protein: CASSLGPWISYNSPLHF
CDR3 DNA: TGCGCCAGCAGCCTGGGCCCCTGGATCTCCTATAATTCACCCCTCCACTTT

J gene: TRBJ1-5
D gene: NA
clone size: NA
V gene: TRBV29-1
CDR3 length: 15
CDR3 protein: CSVILDRRKGQPQHF
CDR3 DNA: TGCAGCGTCATCCTGGACCGACGCAAAGGGCAGCCCCAGCATTTT

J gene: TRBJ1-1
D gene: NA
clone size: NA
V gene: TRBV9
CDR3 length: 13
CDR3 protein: CASNPNGGTEAFF
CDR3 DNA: TGTGCCAGCAATCCGAACGGCGGCACTGAAGCTTTCTTT

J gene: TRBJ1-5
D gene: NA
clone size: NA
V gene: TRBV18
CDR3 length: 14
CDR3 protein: CASSTGTLDQPQHF
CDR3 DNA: TGTGCCAGCTCGACCGGGACACTAGATCAGCCCCAGCATTTT

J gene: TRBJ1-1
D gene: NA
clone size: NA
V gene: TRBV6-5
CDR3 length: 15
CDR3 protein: CASSYLADVVTEAFF
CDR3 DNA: TGTGCCAGCAGTTACCTCGCAGACGTTGTTACTGAAGCTTTCTTT

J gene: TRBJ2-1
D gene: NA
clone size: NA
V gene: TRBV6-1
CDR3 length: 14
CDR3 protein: CASTDSAPYNEQFF
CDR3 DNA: TGTGCCAGCACTGACAGCGCTCCCTACAATGAGCAGTTCTTC

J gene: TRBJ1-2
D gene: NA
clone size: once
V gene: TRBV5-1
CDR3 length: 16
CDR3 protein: CASSTGQRQTNYGYTF
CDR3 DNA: TGCGCCAGCAGCACCGGACAGCGTCAAACTAACTATGGCTACACCTTC

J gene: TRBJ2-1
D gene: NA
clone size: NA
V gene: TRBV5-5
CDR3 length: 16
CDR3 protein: CASSLGASPSYNEQFF
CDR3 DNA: TGTGCCAGCAGCCTGGGGGCATCCCCCTCCTACAATGAGCAGTTCTTC

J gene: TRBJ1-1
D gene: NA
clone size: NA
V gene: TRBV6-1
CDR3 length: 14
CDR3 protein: CASSWTAMNTEAFF
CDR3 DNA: TGTGCCAGCAGCTGGACAGCCATGAACACTGAAGCTTTCTTT

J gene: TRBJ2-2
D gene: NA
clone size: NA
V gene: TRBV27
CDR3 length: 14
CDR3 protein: CASSLVGGLGELFF
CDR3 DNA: TGTGCCAGCAGTTTAGTTGGGGGGCTGGGTGAGCTGTTTTTT

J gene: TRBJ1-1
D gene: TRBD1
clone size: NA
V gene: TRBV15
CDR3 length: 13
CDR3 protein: CATSGTGPTEAFF
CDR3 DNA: TGTGCCACCAGCGGGACAGGTCCCACTGAAGCTTTCTTT

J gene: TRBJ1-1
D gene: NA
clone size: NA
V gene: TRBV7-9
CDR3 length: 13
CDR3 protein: CASSLRGLGEAFF
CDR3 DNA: TGTGCCAGCAGCTTAAGAGGCCTAGGGGAAGCTTTCTTT

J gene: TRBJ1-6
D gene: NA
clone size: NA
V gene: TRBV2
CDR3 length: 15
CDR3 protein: CASSLNIHRNSPLHF
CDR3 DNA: TGTGCCAGCAGCCTAAACATACACAGAAATTCACCCCTCCACTTT

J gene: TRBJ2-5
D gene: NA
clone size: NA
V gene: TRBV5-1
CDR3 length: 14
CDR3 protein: CASSLAGGEETQYF
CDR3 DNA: TGCGCCAGCAGCTTGGCCGGTGGCGAAGAGACCCAGTACTTC

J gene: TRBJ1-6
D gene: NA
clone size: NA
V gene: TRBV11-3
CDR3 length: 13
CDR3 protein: CASSFSVNSPLHF
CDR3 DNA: TGTGCCAGCAGCTTTAGTGTTAATTCACCCCTCCACTTT